The T cell receptor (beta chain) described here comes from a study of blood T cell repertoires in COVID-19. Study summary: The United States, Italy and Spain supplied acute and convalescent COVID-19 samples. The cDNA or gDNA used as material had been derived from T cells, B-cell-depleted T cells, or PBMCs.

Original analysis: Nucleated cell number was recorded as an estimate derived from reference gene primer amplification. Sequencing was performed with immunoSEQ multiplex PCR; in TCRdb, only in-frame clones are kept and a portion is missing. The D gene and trimming were derived from the DNA, and the V and J assignments and clone size from that table. Of around 130,000 clones listed, roughly 85% are singletons. Germline CDR1 reads MNHEY; CDR2 reads SVGAGI. CDR3 length: 15 residues. Trimming cost V 4 bases and J 0 bases, with 10 bases left between them. This sequence originates from a man aged 45-65 years with acute or convalescent COVID-19. Input material: peripheral blood. This chain joins TRBV6-5 and TRBJ1-3; D not certain. CDR3 nucleotides: TGTGCCAGCAGTTGGCAGGCCGACTCTGGAAACACCATATATTTT. Its protein is CASSWQADSGNTIYF.